The 14 T cell receptor beta chains listed next were all sequenced from one sample in a study of vaccination effects on CD4 cells after COVID-19. The protocol was immunoSEQ multiplex PCR, while the TCRdb copy is restricted to in-frame clones and leaves out a portion. The sample holds roughly 46,000 clones, about 74% seen once. Which antigens these TCRs recognize remains unknown. Viral peptide pools were used in the ViraFEST assay to expand antigen-specific CD4+ T cells, and sequencing came afterward. CD4+ T cells were isolated after 10 days of culture. Each participant was given two doses of one vaccine (BNT162b2 or mRNA-1273). Specimen: CD4+ T cells from PBMCs cultured with HCoV-OC43 spike peptides, collected after COVID-19 vaccination. Indicated subset: HCoV-OC43 spike overlapping peptide pool stimulation. These receptors were collected from a human donor who received a COVID-19 vaccine.

The table lists this clone with a few counts. The V and J genes are TRBV11-2 and TRBJ1-5; D gene ambiguous. The CDR3 runs to 17 residues. The V gene's germline CDR1 is SGHAT and CDR2 FQNNGV. Trimming left V 5 bases short and J 0 bases short, with 17 bases between. CDR3 sequence reads: CASSEAGLRASNQPQHF. The CDR3 nucleotides read TGTGCCAGCAGCGAGGCTGGGCTGAGGGCTAGCAATCAGCCCCAGCATTTT. The complete variable domain, with remaining parts taken from reference TRBV11-2 and TRBJ1-5, reads EAGVAQSPRYKIIEKRQSVAFWCNPISGHATLYWYQQILGQGPKLLIQFQNNGVVDDSQLPKDRFSAERLKGVDSTLKIQPAKLEDSAVYLCASSEAGLRASNQPQHFGDGTRLSIL.

The chain employs TRBV19 and TRBJ1-1; TRBD1 might be the D (6 bases). The germline V and J ends were trimmed by 0 bases and 4 bases, with 12 bases remaining between them. In germline, CDR1 is LNHDA, CDR2 SQIVND (reference sequence). The CDR3 runs to 15 residues. In nucleotides, the CDR3 is TGTGCCAGTAGTATAGATGCCAGGGGAGGCACTGAAGCTTTCTTT. This gives the protein CASSIDARGGTEAFF.

The chain carries TRBV11-3 and TRBJ1-1; a weak D match, TRBD1 (5 bases). With 3 bases removed from V and 1 base from J, the gap between germline ends came to 6 bases. The CDR3 contains 13 residues. Germline lookup yields CDR1 SGHNT and CDR2 YENEEA. CDR3 sequence: CASSFDRNTEAFF. The CDR3 coding sequence is TGTGCCAGCAGCTTCGACAGGAACACTGAAGCTTTCTTT. The full variable domain, with the rest looked up from reference TRBV11-3 and TRBJ1-1, is EAGVVQSPRYKIIEKKQPVAFWCNPISGHNTLYWYLQNLGQGPELLIRYENEEAVDDSQLPKDRFSAERLKGVDSTLKIQPAELGDSAVYLCASSFDRNTEAFFGQGTRLTVV.

This clone was recorded a few times. V and J are TRBV15 and TRBJ1-4; 11 positions match TRBD1. Germline CDR1 LNHNV, CDR2 YYDKDF (reference sequence). V was clipped by 3 bases and J by 8 bases; unmatched bases: 5. The CDR3 is 15 residues long. CDR3 residues: CATSSPGTGGEKLFF. The CDR3 DNA reads as TGTGCCACCAGCAGCCCGGGGACAGGGGGGGAAAAACTGTTTTTT.

V is TRBV29-1 and J is TRBJ1-5; unclear D gene. The germline CDR1 and CDR2 sequences are SQVTM and ANQGSEA. The CDR3 totals 15 residues. V lost 6 bases and J lost 1, with 16 bases in between. The CDR3 coding sequence is TGCAGCGTGATGATAGGCTATGGGAGCAATCAGCCCCAGCATTTT. Its protein is CSVMIGYGSNQPQHF.

This chain uses TRBV10-2 with TRBJ1-2, with D tentatively TRBD1 (5 bases). Between the trimmed V and J ends, which lost 3 bases and 6 bases, there was a span of 11 bases. CDR3 length: 13 amino acids. Looked up from germline, CDR1 is WSHSY and CDR2 is SAAADI. The CDR3 here is CASSDMGVNGYTF. Written as DNA, the CDR3 is TGCGCCAGCAGTGATATGGGGGTAAATGGCTACACCTTC.

V gene TRBV25-1 combines with J gene TRBJ2-5, with 9 nucleotides matching TRBD2. This CDR3 has 15 amino acids. Germline lookup yields CDR1 MGHDK and CDR2 SYGVNS. Trimming took 4 bases from V and 5 from J; bases not matched to a gene: 8. For the CDR3, the DNA is TGTGCCAGCAGTGCGCCCGGGACTAGCATCGAGACCCAGTACTTC. Its translation: CASSAPGTSIETQYF.

There are many counts of this clone. The V and J genes are TRBV5-1 and TRBJ2-3, with 7 bases lining up with TRBD2. The CDR3 loop spans 15 amino acids. V lost 3 bases, J lost 0 bases, and 4 bases stayed unmatched. Germline loops: CDR1 SGHRS, CDR2 YFSETQ. The CDR3: CASSSGLGSTDTQYF. The CDR3 DNA follows: TGCGCCAGCAGCTCAGGACTAGGGAGCACAGATACGCAGTATTTT.

This rearrangement joins TRBV27 to TRBJ2-2; D unclear. V lost 3 bases, J lost 5 bases, and 4 bases lay in between. The CDR3 contains 12 residues. Germline values: CDR1 MNHEY, CDR2 SMNVEV (reference sequence). CDR3 coding DNA: TGTGCCAGCAGTTTGCTGACCGGGGAGCTGTTTTTT. This gives the protein CASSLLTGELFF.

J is TRBJ2-2 and V is TRBV6-5; 8 bases are shared with TRBD1. V lost 5 bases and J lost 6; bases outside the gene matches: 5. There are 14 residues in the CDR3. Germline V gene sequence: CDR1 MNHEY, CDR2 SVGAGI. CDR3 DNA sequence: TGTGCCAGCAGTACTCGACAGGGGTCCGGGGAGCTGTTTTTT. Translated, it gives CASSTRQGSGELFF.

V and J are TRBV10-3 and TRBJ1-1, with D maybe TRBD1 (6 bases). The CDR3 runs 14 residues. The V and J ends lost 10 bases and 5 bases respectively, with 20 bases between them. Germline V gene sequence: CDR1 ENHRY, CDR2 SYGVKD. CDR3 sequence: CATAPQGASTEAFF. In DNA, the CDR3 is TGTGCCACCGCACCACAGGGTGCAAGTACTGAAGCTTTCTTT.

This chain connects TRBV10-3 to TRBJ1-1; D might be TRBD1 (5 bases). CDR1 ENHRY and CDR2 SYGVKD come from the germline V gene. The CDR3 spans 18 residues. Trimming removed 6 bases at V and 0 bases at J, with 23 bases between. The CDR3 bases are TGTGCCATCAGGACGGGGGGATCGTGGGACTCGATGAACACTGAAGCTTTCTTT. Its translation is CAIRTGGSWDSMNTEAFF.

The CDR3 DNA follows: TGCAGCGCCGGGCGGGCGCAAGAGACCCAGTACTTC. It encodes CSAGRAQETQYF. The V and J genes are TRBV29-1 and TRBJ2-5; a possible D gene is TRBD2 (5 bases). This CDR3 contains 12 residues. CDR1 is SQVTM and CDR2 is ANQGSEA in the germline V gene. V lost 7 bases and J 2 bases, leaving 11 bases between the germline ends.

The CDR3 DNA reads TGTGCCATCAGTGAGTCGAAGGGTAACAGCAATCAGCCCCAGCATTTT. Protein sequence: CAISESKGNSNQPQHF. V and J are TRBV10-3 and TRBJ1-5; D is unresolved. V was trimmed by 0 bases and J by 1 base, leaving 10 bases between them. The CDR3 spans 16 residues. Germline V gene data show CDR1 as ENHRY and CDR2 as SYGVKD.